Given below is one T cell receptor beta chain in context. Its matching antigen is unknown. Diagnostic criteria for definite or probable disease, in their recently defined form, were met by the patients with Susac syndrome. TEMRA cells were enriched by FACS, and CD4+ and CD8+ T cells were negatively isolated. The data originate from a study of CD8 T cells in Susac syndrome. Whole-study results and caveats: By the study's own acknowledgment, its TCR sequencing and HLA analysis included relatively few individuals.

The CDR3 sequence is 13 residues long. Trimming took off 6 bases at V and 6 bases at J, with 14 bases between the two ends. Germline V gives CDR1 SNHLY, CDR2 FYNNEI. Random hexamers were used to reverse transcribe an amount of roughly 0.45 to 1 ug RNA. Using its own MiXCR run on the immunoSEQ multiplex PCR reads, TCRdb lists one record per CDR3 protein. The sample yields around 80,000 distinct CDR3 sequences, 80% to 95% seen once. The sequence was collected from a human donor with Susac syndrome. The chain is built from TRBV2 and TRBJ1-1, with D perhaps TRBD1 (6 bases). Input material: CD8+ T cells from PBMCs. In DNA, the CDR3 is TGTGCCAGCAGCGAACAGGGCCGCCCTGAAGCTTTCTTT. This sequence encodes CASSEQGRPEAFF. The full variable domain, in which reference TRBV2 and TRBJ1-1 provide the parts outside the CDR3, is EPEVTQTPSHQVTQMGQEVILRCVPISNHLYFYWYRQILGQKVEFLVSFYNNEISEKSEIFDDQFSVERPDGSNFTLKIRSTKLEDSAMYFCASSEQGRPEAFFGQGTRLTVV.